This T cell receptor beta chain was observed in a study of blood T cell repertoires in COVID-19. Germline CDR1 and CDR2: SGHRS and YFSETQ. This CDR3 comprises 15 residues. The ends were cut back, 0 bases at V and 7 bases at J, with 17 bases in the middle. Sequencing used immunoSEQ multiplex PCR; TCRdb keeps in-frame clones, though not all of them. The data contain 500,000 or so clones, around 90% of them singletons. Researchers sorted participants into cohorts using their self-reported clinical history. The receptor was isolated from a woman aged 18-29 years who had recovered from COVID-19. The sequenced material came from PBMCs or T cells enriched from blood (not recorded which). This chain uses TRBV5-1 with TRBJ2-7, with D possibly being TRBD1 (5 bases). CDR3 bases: TGCGCCAGCAGCTTGGAACAGGCTGGGATGTGGGAGCAGTACTTC. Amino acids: CASSLEQAGMWEQYF. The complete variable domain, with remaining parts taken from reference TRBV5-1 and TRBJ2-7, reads KAGVTQTPRYLIKTRGQQVTLSCSPISGHRSVSWYQQTPGQGLQFLFEYFSETQRNKGNFPGRFSGRQFSNSRSEMNVSTLELGDSALYLCASSLEQAGMWEQYFGPGTRLTVT.